This TCR beta chain was sequenced for a study of blood T cell repertoires in COVID-19. In the study overall: Italy, Spain and the United States were the sources of the convalescent and acute COVID-19 samples.

The CDR3 has 12 amino acids. Germline V gene sequence: CDR1 LNHNV, CDR2 YYDKDF (reference sequence). The V and J ends lost 0 bases and 11 bases respectively, with 10 bases between them. Assay: immunoSEQ multiplex PCR; the TCRdb copy retains only in-frame clones and omits some. In the table there are under 200,000 clones, 60% to 80% of which are singletons. This TCR came from a man between 65 and 85 years old with acute or convalescent COVID-19. Input material: peripheral blood. The chain couples TRBV15 to TRBJ1-1; the D gene is possibly TRBD1 (5 bases). The CDR3 region is CATSRDIGGAFF. CDR3 sequence (DNA): TGTGCCACCAGCAGAGACATTGGGGGGGCTTTCTTT.